One sample yielded the 24 T cell receptor beta chains listed below, sequenced in a study of T-cell memory formation after mild COVID-19. TCRdb fed the 5' RACE reads into MiXCR, producing one record per CDR3 protein. The table has under 150,000 distinct CDR3 sequences, about 15% seen once; the top ten hold more than 11%. Sequencing was performed on PBMCs or a T cell subset sorted from them (not recorded which). The receptor source for this set is an adult woman who had mild COVID-19 (a few samples of this study predate the infection). Cell type and time point are not known.

This clonotype was seen more than once but under ten times. The genes are TRBV12-3 or TRBV12-4 and TRBJ2-5; 8 bases are shared with TRBD2. The CDR3 runs to 15 residues. V shed 6 bases and J 5 bases; nucleotides not matched to a gene: 11. The CDR3 sequence: CASSPVRGAVETQYF. In nucleotides, the CDR3 is TGTGCCAGCAGCCCTGTGCGGGGGGCCGTTGAGACCCAGTACTTC.

This clonotype was counted a few times. V gene TRBV7-6 combines with J gene TRBJ2-7, with 8 bases lining up with TRBD1. The junction had 8 bases not matched to a gene; V was cut back by 2 bases and J by 2 bases. CDR3 length: 16 residues. The germline V gene has CDR1 SGHVS and CDR2 FNYEAQ. CDR3 nucleotide sequence: TGTGCCAGCAGCTTAATCAGACAGGGGTCCCCCTACGAGCAGTACTTC. This encodes CASSLIRQGSPYEQYF.

This clonotype was picked up a small number of times. The J gene is TRBJ2-3, the V gene TRBV28; D is unresolved. The CDR3 loop spans 15 amino acids. Germline assignment: CDR1 MDHEN and CDR2 SYDVKM. V was shortened by 1 base and J by 1 base, with 9 bases between the two germline ends. The CDR3 DNA follows: TGTGCCAGCAGTTTATTGCCAGACCGCACAGATACGCAGTATTTT. Translation gives CASSLLPDRTDTQYF.

The chain carries TRBV7-3 and TRBJ2-3; D gene uncertain. Germline V gene sequence: CDR1 SGHTA, CDR2 FQGTGA. The germline V and J ends were trimmed by 0 bases and 4 bases, with 14 bases remaining between them. The CDR3 has 16 amino acids. The CDR3: CASSLTRLDSPDTQYF. The CDR3 region has the DNA TGTGCCAGCAGCTTAACGAGGCTAGATTCTCCAGATACGCAGTATTTT.

This clonotype occurred many times. The chain is built from TRBV5-1 and TRBJ2-5; 8 positions agree with TRBD1. The germline V gene encodes CDR1 SGHRS and CDR2 YFSETQ. V trimming: 4 bases; J trimming: 3 bases; junction bases outside the gene matches: 14. The CDR3 is 17 amino acids. CDR3 protein: CASSIKGLGQGKETQYF. CDR3 nucleotides: TGCGCCAGCAGCATAAAAGGACTCGGACAGGGAAAAGAGACCCAGTACTTC.

This clonotype has a handful of counts. V is TRBV24-1 and J is TRBJ2-1, with 8 bases identical to TRBD1. The CDR3 contains 15 residues. Germline V gene sequence: CDR1 KGHDR, CDR2 SFDVKD. V shed 4 bases, J shed 5 bases, and the junction held 6 bases outside the gene matches. The CDR3 nucleotides are TGTGCCACCAGTGACTACAGGGGGTTGGACAATGAGCAGTTCTTC. This gives the protein CATSDYRGLDNEQFF.

This clonotype was counted between two and nine times. The rearrangement links TRBV4-3 to TRBJ1-2; D not resolved. Germline V lookup: CDR1 LGHNA, CDR2 YSLEER. Trimming left V 1 base short and J 4 bases short, with 13 bases between. The CDR3 totals 15 residues. For the CDR3, the DNA is TGCGCCAGCAGCCAAGGTCGCCCGGATCGCTATGGCTACACCTTC. Translation: CASSQGRPDRYGYTF.

This clonotype was seen more than once but under ten times. In DNA, the CDR3 is TGTGCCAGCAGCTTAGCGTTGACCGCAGCCTACGAGCAGTACTTC. This gives the protein CASSLALTAAYEQYF. The chain recombines TRBV7-6 with TRBJ2-7; D unclear. CDR1 and CDR2 from the germline V gene are SGHVS and FNYEAQ. The CDR3 spans 15 residues. Trimming removed 0 bases at V and 2 bases at J, with 11 bases between.

The V call is TRBV20-1, the J call TRBJ2-1; 7 positions match TRBD1. The germline gives CDR1 DFQATT, CDR2 SNEGSKA (reference sequence). This CDR3 region has 12 residues. V shed 6 bases and J 9 bases; nucleotides not matched to a gene: 8. Written as DNA, the CDR3 is TGCAGTGCCCCTAGCAGGGGGATTGAGCAGTTCTTC. Residues: CSAPSRGIEQFF.

The rearrangement joins TRBV6-2 or TRBV6-3 to TRBJ2-3; D perhaps matches TRBD2 (6 bases). V was cut by 5 bases and J by 5 bases, with 11 bases left in between. The CDR3 contains 13 residues. From germline, CDR1 is MNHEY and CDR2 SVGEGT. CDR3 coding DNA: TGTGCCAGCAGTCCCGGACTACGAGATACGCAGTATTTT. Translated: CASSPGLRDTQYF.

The V and J genes are TRBV5-1 and TRBJ2-3, with TRBD2 identical over 8 bases. Germline loops: CDR1 SGHRS, CDR2 YFSETQ. V shed 0 bases, J shed 4 bases, and the junction held 13 bases outside the gene matches. CDR3 length equals 18 residues. This CDR3 reads CASSLAAKLAGLADTQYF. The CDR3 DNA reads as TGCGCCAGCAGCTTGGCCGCTAAATTAGCGGGGTTAGCAGATACGCAGTATTTT.

The sample holds a few counts of this clonotype. V usage is TRBV7-8 and J usage is TRBJ2-5; D gene ambiguous. Looked up from germline, CDR1 is SGHVS and CDR2 is FQNEAQ. The CDR3 loop spans 16 amino acids. Trimming left V 1 base short and J 0 bases short, with 12 bases between. CDR3 in amino acids: CASSLVLSVYQETQYF. For the CDR3, the DNA is TGTGCCAGCAGCTTAGTCCTCTCAGTGTACCAAGAGACCCAGTACTTC.

The CDR3 region has the DNA TGTGCCAGCAGCTTAAGGGAGGGAGTTGAGCAGTACTTC. Its translation is CASSLREGVEQYF. The chain has TRBV7-3 and TRBJ2-7; 7 bases agree with TRBD2. V shed 1 base and J 7 bases; nucleotides not matched to a gene: 4. Germline lookup yields CDR1 SGHTA and CDR2 FQGTGA. This CDR3 has 13 residues.

This clonotype was counted between two and nine times. The chain has TRBV11-2 and TRBJ2-7, with D possibly matching TRBD1 (6 bases). There are 17 residues in the CDR3. In germline, CDR1 is SGHAT, CDR2 FQNNGV. V lost 5 bases and J lost 6, with 26 bases in between. The CDR3, as DNA: TGTGCCAGCAGCCCATCTTTGACAGGCACGCTGGGTGGCGAGCAGTACTTC. Amino acids: CASSPSLTGTLGGEQYF.

This clonotype has more than one count but fewer than ten. The CDR3 reads CASSSNPGTRAGEQFF. In DNA, the CDR3 is TGTGCCAGCAGCTCAAACCCCGGGACTAGAGCTGGTGAGCAGTTCTTC. V gene TRBV11-2 combines with J gene TRBJ2-1, with 8 bases matching TRBD2. The junction had 14 bases not matched to a gene; V was cut back by 4 bases and J by 9 bases. Germline CDR1 SGHAT, CDR2 FQNNGV. The CDR3 is 16 residues long.

The V gene is TRBV18, the J gene TRBJ1-4; D is perhaps TRBD1 (6 bases). With 3 bases removed from V and 8 bases from J, the gap between germline ends came to 10 bases. CDR1 is KGHSH and CDR2 is LQKENI in the germline V gene. The CDR3 consists of 13 residues. In DNA form, the CDR3 reads TGTGCCAGCTCACCGGGACATGGGGAAAAACTGTTTTTT. Amino acid sequence: CASSPGHGEKLFF.

This clonotype turned up a few times. V and J are TRBV5-1 and TRBJ1-1; D is possibly TRBD1 (5 bases). V was trimmed by 3 bases and J by 1 base, leaving 16 bases between them. This CDR3 is 16 amino acids long. From germline, CDR1 is SGHRS and CDR2 YFSETQ. CDR3 protein: CASSWGPGQKNTEAFF. The CDR3 nucleotides are TGCGCCAGCAGCTGGGGTCCAGGACAAAAGAACACTGAAGCTTTCTTT.

The V and J genes are TRBV2 and TRBJ2-2, with TRBD1 matching 8 bases. The junction had 4 bases not matched to a gene; V was cut back by 6 bases and J by 4 bases. In germline, CDR1 is SNHLY, CDR2 FYNNEI. There are 14 residues in the CDR3. The CDR3 DNA reads as TGTGCCAGCAGCAGGGGGCCGGGCACCGGGGAGCTGTTTTTT. Amino acids: CASSRGPGTGELFF.

This clonotype was seen more than once but under ten times. The chain combines TRBV7-7 with TRBJ2-5; the match to TRBD2 covers 8 bases. This CDR3 contains 12 residues. The germline V gene encodes CDR1 SSHAT and CDR2 FNYEAQ (reference sequence). The CDR3 nucleotides are TGTGCTAGCGGGATGTCCCAAGAGACCCAGTACTTC. It specifies CASGMSQETQYF.

V usage is TRBV18 and J usage is TRBJ2-2; D tentatively fits TRBD1 or TRBD2 (5 bases each). Deletions cut 5 bases from V and 5 bases from J, with 12 bases between. The CDR3 contains 14 residues. Looked up from germline, CDR1 is KGHSH and CDR2 is LQKENI. This CDR3 is CASSKQRGTGELFF. The CDR3 DNA follows: TGTGCCAGCTCAAAACAGAGGGGAACCGGGGAGCTGTTTTTT.

This chain uses TRBV25-1 with TRBJ2-7; D remains unclear. Germline-derived CDR1 and CDR2 are MGHDK and SYGVNS. The CDR3 has 12 residues. The germline V and J ends were trimmed by 3 bases and 7 bases, with 10 bases remaining between them. The CDR3 DNA follows: TGTGCCAGCAGTGATGGGTCTGGGGAGCAGTACTTC. This sequence encodes CASSDGSGEQYF.

The rearrangement joins TRBV7-2 to TRBJ2-7; D might be TRBD1 (5 bases). V was pared by 5 bases and J by 2 bases, with 16 bases between. CDR1 and CDR2 (germline): SGHTA, FQGNSA. The CDR3 length is 15 residues. CDR3 loop: CASSVMLTATYEQYF. As DNA, the CDR3 is TGTGCCAGCAGCGTAATGTTGACAGCCACCTACGAGCAGTACTTC.

This clonotype was detected only a few times. The chain is built from TRBV7-9 and TRBJ2-3; 7 bases match TRBD1. This CDR3 has 18 residues. Per the germline V gene, CDR1 is SEHNR and CDR2 is FQNEAQ (reference sequence). The V gene end was trimmed by 4 bases and the J gene end by 4 bases; junction bases not matched to a gene: 17. The CDR3 region is CASSSTLLTGPSPDTQYF. The CDR3 coding sequence is TGTGCCAGCAGCTCCACACTCCTGACAGGGCCAAGCCCAGATACGCAGTATTTT.

This rearrangement joins TRBV3-1 to TRBJ2-1; D is possibly TRBD1 (6 bases). V lost 9 bases and J lost 8, with 20 bases in between. The CDR3 is made up of 14 amino acids. Germline V gene lookup returns CDR1 LGHDT and CDR2 YNNKEL (reference sequence). The CDR3 nucleotides read TGTGCCAGTCGAAACAGGGCAGGTAAGGATGAGCAGTTCTTC. This sequence encodes CASRNRAGKDEQFF.